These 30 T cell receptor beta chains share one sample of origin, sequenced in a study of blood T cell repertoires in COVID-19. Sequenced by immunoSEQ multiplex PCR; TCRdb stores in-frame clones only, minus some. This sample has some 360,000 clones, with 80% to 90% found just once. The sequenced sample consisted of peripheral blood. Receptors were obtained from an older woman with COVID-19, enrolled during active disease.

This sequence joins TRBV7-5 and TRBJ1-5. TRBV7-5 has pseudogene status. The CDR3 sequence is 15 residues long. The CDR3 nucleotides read TGTGTCAGAAGCCCTGCCGCAGAGGGCAATCAGCCCCAGCATTTT. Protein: CVRSPAAEGNQPQHF.

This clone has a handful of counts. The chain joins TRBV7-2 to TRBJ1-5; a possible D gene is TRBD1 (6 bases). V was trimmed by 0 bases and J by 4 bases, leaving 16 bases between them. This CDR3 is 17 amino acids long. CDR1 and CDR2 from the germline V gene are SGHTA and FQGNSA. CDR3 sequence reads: CASSLAGRGSGNQPQHF. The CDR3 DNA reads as TGTGCCAGCAGCTTAGCGGGCAGGGGCAGTGGGAATCAGCCCCAGCATTTT.

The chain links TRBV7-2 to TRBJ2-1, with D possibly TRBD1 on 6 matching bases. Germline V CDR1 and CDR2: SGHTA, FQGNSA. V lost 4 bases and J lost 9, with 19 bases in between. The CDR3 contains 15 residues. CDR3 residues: CASSSGLSLGGEQFF. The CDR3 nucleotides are TGTGCCAGCAGCTCAGGTCTTAGCTTAGGGGGTGAGCAGTTCTTC.

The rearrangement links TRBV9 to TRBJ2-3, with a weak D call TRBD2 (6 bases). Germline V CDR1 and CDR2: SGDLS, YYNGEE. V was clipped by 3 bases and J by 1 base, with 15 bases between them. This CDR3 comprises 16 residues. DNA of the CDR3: TGTGCCAGCAGCGCTAACATTCAGCGGGGCACAGATACGCAGTATTTT. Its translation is CASSANIQRGTDTQYF.

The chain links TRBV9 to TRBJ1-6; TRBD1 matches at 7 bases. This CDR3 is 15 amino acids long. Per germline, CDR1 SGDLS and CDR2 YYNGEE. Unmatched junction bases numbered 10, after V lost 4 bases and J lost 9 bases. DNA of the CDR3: TGTGCCAGCAGCCCCCGGGACAGCTCTTCTTCACCCCTCCACTTT. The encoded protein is CASSPRDSSSSPLHF.

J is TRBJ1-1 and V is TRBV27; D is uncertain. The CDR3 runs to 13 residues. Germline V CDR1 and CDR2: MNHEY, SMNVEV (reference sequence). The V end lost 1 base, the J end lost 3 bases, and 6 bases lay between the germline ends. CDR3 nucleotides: TGTGCCAGCAGTTTATACAGCTACACTGAAGCTTTCTTT. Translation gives CASSLYSYTEAFF.

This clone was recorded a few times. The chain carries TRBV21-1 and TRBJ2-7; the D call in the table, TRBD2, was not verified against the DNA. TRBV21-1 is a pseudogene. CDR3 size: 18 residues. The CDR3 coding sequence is TGTGCCAGCAGCAAAGTGCGACTAGCGGGGGCGAGCTCCTACGAGCAGTACTTC. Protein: CASSKVRLAGASSYEQYF.

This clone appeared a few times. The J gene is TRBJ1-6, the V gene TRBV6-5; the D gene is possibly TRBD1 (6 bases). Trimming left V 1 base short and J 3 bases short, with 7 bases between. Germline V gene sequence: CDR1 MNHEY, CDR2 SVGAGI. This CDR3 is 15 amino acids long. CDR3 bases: TGTGCCAGCAGTTACTTGGACAGCTATAATTCACCCCTCCACTTT. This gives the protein CASSYLDSYNSPLHF.

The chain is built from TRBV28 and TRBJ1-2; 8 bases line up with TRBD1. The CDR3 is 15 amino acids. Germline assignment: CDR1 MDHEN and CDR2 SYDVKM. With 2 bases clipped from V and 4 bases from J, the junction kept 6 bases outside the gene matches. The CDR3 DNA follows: TGTGCCAGCAGTTTACAGGGGGCGCTGGGCTATGGCTACACCTTC. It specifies CASSLQGALGYGYTF.

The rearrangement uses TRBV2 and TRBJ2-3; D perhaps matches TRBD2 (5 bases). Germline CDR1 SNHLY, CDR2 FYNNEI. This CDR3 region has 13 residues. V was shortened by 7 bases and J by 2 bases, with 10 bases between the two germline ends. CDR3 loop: CASTPGDTDTQYF. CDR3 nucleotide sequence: TGTGCCAGCACCCCCGGGGACACAGATACGCAGTATTTT.

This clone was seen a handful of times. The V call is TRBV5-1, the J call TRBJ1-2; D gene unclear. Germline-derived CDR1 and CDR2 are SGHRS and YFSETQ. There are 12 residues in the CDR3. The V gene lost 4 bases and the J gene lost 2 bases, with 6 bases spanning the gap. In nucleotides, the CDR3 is TGCGCCAGCAGCGAACAGAACTATGGCTACACCTTC. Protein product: CASSEQNYGYTF.

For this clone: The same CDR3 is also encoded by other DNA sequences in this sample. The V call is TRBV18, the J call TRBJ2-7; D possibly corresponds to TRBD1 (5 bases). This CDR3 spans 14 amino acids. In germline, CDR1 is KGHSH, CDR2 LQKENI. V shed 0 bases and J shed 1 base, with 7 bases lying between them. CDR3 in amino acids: CASSPPDSSYEQYF. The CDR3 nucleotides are TGTGCCAGCTCACCACCAGACAGTTCCTACGAGCAGTACTTC.

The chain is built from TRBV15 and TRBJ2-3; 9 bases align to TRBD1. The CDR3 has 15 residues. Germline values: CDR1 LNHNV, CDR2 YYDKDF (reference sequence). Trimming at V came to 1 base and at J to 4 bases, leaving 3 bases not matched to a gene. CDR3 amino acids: CATSRVGQGADTQYF. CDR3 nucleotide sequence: TGTGCCACCAGCAGAGTGGGACAGGGAGCAGATACGCAGTATTTT.

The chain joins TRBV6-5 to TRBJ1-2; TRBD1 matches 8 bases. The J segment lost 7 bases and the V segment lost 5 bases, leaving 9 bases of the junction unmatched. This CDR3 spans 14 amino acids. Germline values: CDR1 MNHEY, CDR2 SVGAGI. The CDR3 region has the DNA TGTGCCAGCAGTCAAAGACAGGGGTCGGGTGGCTACACCTTC. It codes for CASSQRQGSGGYTF.

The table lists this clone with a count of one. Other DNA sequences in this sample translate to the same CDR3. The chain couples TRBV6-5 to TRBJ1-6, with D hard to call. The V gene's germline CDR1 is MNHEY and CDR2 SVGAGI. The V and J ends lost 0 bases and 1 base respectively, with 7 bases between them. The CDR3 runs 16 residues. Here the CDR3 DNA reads TGTGCCAGCAGTTACTCGAGGGTGTCCTATAATTCACCCCTCCACTTT. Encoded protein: CASSYSRVSYNSPLHF.

The chain's CDR3 is CASSYGSVSRVNGYTF. The DNA of the CDR3 is TGTGCCAGCAGTTACGGGTCGGTCAGTCGGGTTAATGGCTACACCTTC. The chain is built from TRBV6-2 or TRBV6-3 and TRBJ1-2; D ambiguous. Germline loops: CDR1 MNHEY, CDR2 SVGEGT. CDR3 length equals 16 residues. The V and J ends lost 2 bases and 6 bases respectively, with 19 bases between them.

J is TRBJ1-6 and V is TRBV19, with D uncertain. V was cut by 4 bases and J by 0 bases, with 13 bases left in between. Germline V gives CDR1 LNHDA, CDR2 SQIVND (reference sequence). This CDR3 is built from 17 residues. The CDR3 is CASSKVATRSYNSPLHF. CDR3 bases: TGTGCCAGTAGTAAGGTAGCTACACGCTCCTATAATTCACCCCTCCACTTT.

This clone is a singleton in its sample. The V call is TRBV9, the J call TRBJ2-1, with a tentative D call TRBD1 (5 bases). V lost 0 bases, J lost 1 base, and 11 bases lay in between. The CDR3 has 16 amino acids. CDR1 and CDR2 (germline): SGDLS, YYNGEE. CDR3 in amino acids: CASSVGQFLSYNEQFF. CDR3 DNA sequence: TGTGCCAGCAGCGTAGGACAGTTCCTTTCCTACAATGAGCAGTTCTTC.

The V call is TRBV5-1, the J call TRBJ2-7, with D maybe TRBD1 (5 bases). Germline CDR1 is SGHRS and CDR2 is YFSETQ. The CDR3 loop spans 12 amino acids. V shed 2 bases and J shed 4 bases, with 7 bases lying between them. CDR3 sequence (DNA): TGCGCCAGCAGCTTTAACAGGTACGAGCAGTACTTC. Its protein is CASSFNRYEQYF.

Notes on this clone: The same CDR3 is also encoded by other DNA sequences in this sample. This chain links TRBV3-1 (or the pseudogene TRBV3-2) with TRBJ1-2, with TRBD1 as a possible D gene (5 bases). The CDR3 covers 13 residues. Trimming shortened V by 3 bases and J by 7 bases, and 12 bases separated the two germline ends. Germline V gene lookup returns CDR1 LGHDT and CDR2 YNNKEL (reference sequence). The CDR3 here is CASSQRTGGGYTF. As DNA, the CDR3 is TGTGCCAGCAGCCAGCGAACGGGGGGTGGCTACACCTTC.

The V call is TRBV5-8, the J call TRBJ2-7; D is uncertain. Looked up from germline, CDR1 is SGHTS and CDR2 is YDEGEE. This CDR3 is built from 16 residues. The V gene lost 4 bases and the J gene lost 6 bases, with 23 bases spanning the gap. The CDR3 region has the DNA TGTGCCAGCAGCCATTCACCCAGGCGTCTTCAAGGCGAGCAGTACTTC. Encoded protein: CASSHSPRRLQGEQYF.

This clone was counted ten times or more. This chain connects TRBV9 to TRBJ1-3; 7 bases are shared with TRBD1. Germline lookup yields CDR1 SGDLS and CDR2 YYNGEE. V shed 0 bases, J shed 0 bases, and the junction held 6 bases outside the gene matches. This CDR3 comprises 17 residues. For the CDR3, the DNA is TGTGCCAGCAGCGTAGCCCTGGGACAGTCCTCTGGAAACACCATATATTTT. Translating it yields CASSVALGQSSGNTIYF.

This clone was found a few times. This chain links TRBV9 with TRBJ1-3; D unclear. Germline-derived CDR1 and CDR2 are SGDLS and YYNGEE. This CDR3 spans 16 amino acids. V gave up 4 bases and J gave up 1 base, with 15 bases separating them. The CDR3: CASSPTWALSGNTIYF. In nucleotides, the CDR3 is TGTGCCAGCAGCCCTACCTGGGCTCTTTCTGGAAACACCATATATTTT. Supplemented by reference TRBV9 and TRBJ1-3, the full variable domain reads DSGVTQTPKHLITATGQRVTLRCSPRSGDLSVYWYQQSLDQGLQFLIQYYNGEERAKGNILERFSAQQFPDLHSELNLSSLELGDSALYFCASSPTWALSGNTIYFGEGSWLTVV.

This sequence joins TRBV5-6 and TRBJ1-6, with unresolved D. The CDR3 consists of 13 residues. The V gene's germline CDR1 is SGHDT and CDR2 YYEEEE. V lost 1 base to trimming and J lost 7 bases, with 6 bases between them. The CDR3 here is CASSLTRNSPLHF. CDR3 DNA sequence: TGTGCCAGCAGCTTGACTCGGAATTCACCCCTCCACTTT.

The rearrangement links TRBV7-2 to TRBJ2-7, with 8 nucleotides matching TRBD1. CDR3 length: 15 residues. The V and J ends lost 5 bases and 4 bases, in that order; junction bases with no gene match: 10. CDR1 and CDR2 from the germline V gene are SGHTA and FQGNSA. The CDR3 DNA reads TGTGCCAGCAGCATTCGACAGGGGATGGAATACGAGCAGTACTTC. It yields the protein CASSIRQGMEYEQYF.

CDR3 loop: CASSISFPSGGPYTDTQYF. The DNA for the CDR3 is TGTGCCAGTAGTATTAGTTTTCCTAGCGGGGGCCCTTACACAGATACGCAGTATTTT. The chain links TRBV19 to TRBJ2-3; TRBD2 matches at 10 bases. Losses at the gene ends were 3 bases for V and 2 bases for J; bases not matched to a gene: 14. Germline CDR1 reads LNHDA; CDR2 reads SQIVND (reference sequence). The CDR3 runs 19 residues.

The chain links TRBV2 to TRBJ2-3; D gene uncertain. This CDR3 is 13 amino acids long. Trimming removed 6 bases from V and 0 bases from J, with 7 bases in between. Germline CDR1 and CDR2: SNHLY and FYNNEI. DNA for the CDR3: TGTGCCAGCAGACAGCTTAGCACAGATACGCAGTATTTT. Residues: CASRQLSTDTQYF.

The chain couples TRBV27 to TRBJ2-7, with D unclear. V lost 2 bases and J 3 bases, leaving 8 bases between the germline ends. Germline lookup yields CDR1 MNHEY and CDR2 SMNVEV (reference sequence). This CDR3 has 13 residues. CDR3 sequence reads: CASSLVTDYEQYF. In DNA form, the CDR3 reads TGTGCCAGCAGTTTAGTAACAGACTACGAGCAGTACTTC.

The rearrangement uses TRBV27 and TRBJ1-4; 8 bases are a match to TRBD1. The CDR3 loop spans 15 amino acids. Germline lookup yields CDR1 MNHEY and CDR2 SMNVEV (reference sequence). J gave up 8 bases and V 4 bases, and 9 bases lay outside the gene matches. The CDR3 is CASSYRTGSKEKLFF. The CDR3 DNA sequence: TGTGCCAGCAGTTACCGGACAGGGTCAAAGGAAAAACTGTTTTTT. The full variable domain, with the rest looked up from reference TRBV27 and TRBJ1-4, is EAQVTQNPRYLITVTGKKLTVTCSQNMNHEYMSWYRQDPGLGLRQIYYSMNVEVTDKGDVPEGYKVSRKEKRNFPLILESPSPNQTSLYFCASSYRTGSKEKLFFGSGTQLSVL.

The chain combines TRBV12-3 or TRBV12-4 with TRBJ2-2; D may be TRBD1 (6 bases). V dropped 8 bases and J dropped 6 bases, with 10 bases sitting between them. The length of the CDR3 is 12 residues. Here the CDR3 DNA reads TGTGCCAGCGGGGGCATCGCCGGGGAGCTGTTTTTT. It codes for CASGGIAGELFF.